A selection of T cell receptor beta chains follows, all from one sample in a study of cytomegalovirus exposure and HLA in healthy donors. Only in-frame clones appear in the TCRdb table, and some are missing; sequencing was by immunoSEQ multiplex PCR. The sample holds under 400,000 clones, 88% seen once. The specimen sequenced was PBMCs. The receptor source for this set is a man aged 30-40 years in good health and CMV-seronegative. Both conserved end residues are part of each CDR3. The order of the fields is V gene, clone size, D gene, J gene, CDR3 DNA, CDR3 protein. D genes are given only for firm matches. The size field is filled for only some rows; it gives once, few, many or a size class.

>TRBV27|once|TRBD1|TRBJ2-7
TGTGCCAGCAGTGTAGGGACAGGGGCTGGGGAGCAGTACTTC
CASSVGTGAGEQYF
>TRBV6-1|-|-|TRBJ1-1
TGTGCCAGCAGTGAAGCGGTTCATGGTTGGGGGGGAGCTAAGGCTGAAGCTTTCTTT
CASSEAVHGWGGAKAEAFF
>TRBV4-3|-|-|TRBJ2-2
TGCGCCAGCAGCCAAGAACAATGGACTCAGAACACCGGGGAGCTGTTTTTT
CASSQEQWTQNTGELFF
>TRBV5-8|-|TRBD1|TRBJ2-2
TGTGCCAGCAGCTTGGCGGGCAGGGGGCTAGGAACCGGGGAGCTGTTTTTT
CASSLAGRGLGTGELFF
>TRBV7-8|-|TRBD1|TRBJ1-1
TGTGCCAGCAGCTGGACAGGGTCTCTGAACACTGAAGCTTTCTTT
CASSWTGSLNTEAFF
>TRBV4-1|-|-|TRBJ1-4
TGCGCCAGCAGCCATACCAAGAGGACTAAACTGTTTTTT
CASSHTKRTKLFF
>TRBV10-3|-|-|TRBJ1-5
TGTGCCATCAGTGAAGGGGGTAGGGGCGATCAGCCCCAGCATTTT
CAISEGGRGDQPQHF
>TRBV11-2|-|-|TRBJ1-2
TGTGCCAGCAGCTTAGGTGTGGTGATCGGCTTC
CASSLGVVIGF
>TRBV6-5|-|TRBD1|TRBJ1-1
TGTGCCAGCACCTCCGGGACAGGGGGCTTTCGCCGAATTTTCTTT
CASTSGTGGFRRIFF
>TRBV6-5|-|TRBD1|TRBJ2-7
TGTGCCAGCACCTACCGGGGACAGGGGACCTACGAGCAGTACTTC
CASTYRGQGTYEQYF
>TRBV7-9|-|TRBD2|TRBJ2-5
TGTGCCAGCAGCTTAGTCTATTCTGCGGGGGGGCTGTCAGAGACCCAGTACTTC
CASSLVYSAGGLSETQYF
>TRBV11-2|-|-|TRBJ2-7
TGTGCCAGCAGCTTAGAAGCGCCCAAATCCTACGAGCAGTACTTC
CASSLEAPKSYEQYF
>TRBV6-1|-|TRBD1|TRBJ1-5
TGTGCCAGCGCTCAGACAGGGGCAGGTCAGCCCCAGCATTTT
CASAQTGAGQPQHF
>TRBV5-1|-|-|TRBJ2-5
TGCGCCAGCAGCTTGGTGGAGGAGACCCAGTACTTC
CASSLVEETQYF
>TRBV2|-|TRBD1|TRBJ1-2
TGTGCCAGCATTCTGACCCGACGGGACAGGGGTTCCAACTATGGCTACACCTTC
CASILTRRDRGSNYGYTF
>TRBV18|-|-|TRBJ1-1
TGTGCCAGCTCACCACTGTATGGGGGGGAGAACACTGAAGCTTTCTTT
CASSPLYGGENTEAFF
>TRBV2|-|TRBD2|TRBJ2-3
TGTGCCAGCAGTGAACCGCCCTGGCGGGGGGGATCAGATACGCAGTATTTT
CASSEPPWRGGSDTQYF
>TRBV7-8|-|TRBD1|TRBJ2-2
TGTGCCAGCCGGTGGCAGGGGGCAGGGGAGCTGTTTTTT
CASRWQGAGELFF
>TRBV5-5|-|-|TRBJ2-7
TGTGCCAGCAGCTTGGCGGGCGAGCAGTACTTC
CASSLAGEQYF
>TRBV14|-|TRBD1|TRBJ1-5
TGTGCCAGCAGCCGGGGGACAGAGTGTAGCAATCAGCCCCAGCATTTT
CASSRGTECSNQPQHF
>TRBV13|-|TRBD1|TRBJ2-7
TGTGCCAGCAGCTCCCCGAGGCAGGGGGCCAACGAGCAGTACTTC
CASSSPRQGANEQYF
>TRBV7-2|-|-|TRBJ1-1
TGTGCCAGCAGCTTTTCCGGGAACGCTGAAGCTTTCTTT
CASSFSGNAEAFF
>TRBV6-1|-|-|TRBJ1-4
TGTGCCAGCAGTGTTGGGGGCGTGAGTAATGAAAAACTGTTTTTT
CASSVGGVSNEKLFF
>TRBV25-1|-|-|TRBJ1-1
TGTGCCAGCAGTGACACGGGAAGGAACACTGAAGCTTTCTTT
CASSDTGRNTEAFF
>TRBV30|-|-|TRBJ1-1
TGTGCCTGGAGTGTGCGGGGAGTGGACACTGAAGCTTTCTTT
CAWSVRGVDTEAFF
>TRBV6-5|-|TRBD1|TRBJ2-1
TGTGCCAGCAGTTTCGGACAGGGAGCCTACAATGAGCAGTTCTTC
CASSFGQGAYNEQFF
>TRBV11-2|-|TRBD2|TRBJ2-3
TGTGCCAGCAGCTTTAGCGGGGGAGAGACAGATACGCAGTATTTT
CASSFSGGETDTQYF
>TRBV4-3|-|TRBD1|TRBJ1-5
TGCGCCAGCAGCCAAGACAGGGGGAATCAGCCCCAGCATTTT
CASSQDRGNQPQHF
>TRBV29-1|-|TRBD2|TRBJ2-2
TGCAGCGTTGCCAGCGGGGGGAACACCGGGGAGCTGTTTTTT
CSVASGGNTGELFF
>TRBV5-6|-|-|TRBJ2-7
TGTGCCAGCAGCTTGGCTTTGGCAGGGGAGCAGTACTTC
CASSLALAGEQYF
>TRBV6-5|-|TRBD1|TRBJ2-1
TGTGCCAGCAGGCCGACAGGGGGGCAACGCAATGAGCAGTTCTTC
CASRPTGGQRNEQFF
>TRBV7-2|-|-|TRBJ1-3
TGTGCCAGCAGCTTAATGGGCAGGGTTGGAAACACCATATATTTT
CASSLMGRVGNTIYF
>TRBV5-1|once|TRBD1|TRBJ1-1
TGCGCCAGCAGCTTGGAAGGACAGGGGAACACTGAAGCTTTCTTT
CASSLEGQGNTEAFF
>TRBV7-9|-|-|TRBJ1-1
TGTGCCAGCAGCGGTACAGGCAAAGTCATTAAGAACACTGAAGCTTTCTTT
CASSGTGKVIKNTEAFF
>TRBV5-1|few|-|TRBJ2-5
TGCGCCAGCAGCCCTAGCAGGGGCGGTCGGGAGACCCAGTACTTC
CASSPSRGGRETQYF
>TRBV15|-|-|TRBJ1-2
TGTGCCACCAGCCCGACAGGCGACGACTATGGCTACACCTTC
CATSPTGDDYGYTF
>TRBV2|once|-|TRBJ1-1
TGTGCCAGCATAATCAGTTTATTGTTTGGAGCTTTCTTT
CASIISLLFGAFF
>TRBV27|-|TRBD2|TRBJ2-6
TGTGCCAGCAGACCCGGGCCGCGGGGGTCTGGGGCCAACGTCCTGACTTTC
CASRPGPRGSGANVLTF
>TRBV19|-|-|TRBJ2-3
TGTGCCAGTAGTATGAGTTTGGCGGGGTATAGCACAGATACGCAGTATTTT
CASSMSLAGYSTDTQYF
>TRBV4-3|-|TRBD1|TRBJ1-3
TGCGCCAGCAGCCAAGATTCGACAGGGGACGGAAACACCATATATTTT
CASSQDSTGDGNTIYF
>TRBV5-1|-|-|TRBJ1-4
TGCGCCAGCAGCGACACCACAACTAATGAAAAACTGTTTTTT
CASSDTTTNEKLFF
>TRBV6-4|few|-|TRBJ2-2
TGTGCCAGCAGTGACGGACTGGACACCGGGGAGCTGTTTTTT
CASSDGLDTGELFF